A selection of T cell receptor beta chains follows, all from one sample in a study of blood T cell repertoires in COVID-19. This table comes from immunoSEQ multiplex PCR, and its TCRdb copy is limited to in-frame clones, with some not included. In the table there are about 200,000 clones, roughly three quarters of which are singletons. Sequencing input: peripheral blood. These TCRs come from a woman between 40 and 55 years old with COVID-19, enrolled during active disease. CDR3s include the opening cysteine and the closing phenylalanine or tryptophan. D genes are given only for firm matches. Clone size appears in some rows only: once, few, many, or a class for an expanded clone.

j_call: TRBJ1-2; cdr3_length: 12; d_call: TRBD1; v_call: TRBV7-9; clone_size: -; cdr3_nt: TGTGCCAGCAGCTTGACAGGGTTTGGCTACACCTTC; cdr3_aa: CASSLTGFGYTF
j_call: TRBJ1-2; cdr3_length: 13; d_call: -; v_call: TRBV12-5; clone_size: -; cdr3_nt: TGTGCTAGTGGTTCCGACAGTAACTATGGCTACACCTTC; cdr3_aa: CASGSDSNYGYTF
j_call: TRBJ2-7; cdr3_length: 14; d_call: TRBD2; v_call: TRBV3-1/TRBV3-2; clone_size: -; cdr3_nt: TGTGCCAGCAGCCTAGCGGGAGGATTCGACGAGCAGTACTTC; cdr3_aa: CASSLAGGFDEQYF
j_call: TRBJ2-7; cdr3_length: 13; d_call: TRBD1; v_call: TRBV5-5; clone_size: -; cdr3_nt: TGTGCCAGCAGCAGACAGGGGAGGAACGAGCAGTACTTC; cdr3_aa: CASSRQGRNEQYF
j_call: TRBJ2-7; cdr3_length: 15; d_call: TRBD2; v_call: TRBV4-1; clone_size: -; cdr3_nt: TGCGCCAGCAGCCCACCGGGACTAGCGGGAGTCGAGCAGTACTTC; cdr3_aa: CASSPPGLAGVEQYF
j_call: TRBJ2-5; cdr3_length: 12; d_call: -; v_call: TRBV20-1; clone_size: once; cdr3_nt: TGCAGTGCTAGTCAGGGGCGAGAGACCCAGTACTTC; cdr3_aa: CSASQGRETQYF
j_call: TRBJ2-1; cdr3_length: 13; d_call: -; v_call: TRBV6-4; clone_size: -; cdr3_nt: TGTGCCAGCAGTGACGACTTTTACAATGAGCAGTTCTTC; cdr3_aa: CASSDDFYNEQFF
j_call: TRBJ2-5; cdr3_length: 13; d_call: -; v_call: TRBV6-5; clone_size: -; cdr3_nt: TGTGCCAGCAGCCGGCGAGGAGGAGAGACCCAGTACTTC; cdr3_aa: CASSRRGGETQYF
j_call: TRBJ2-2; cdr3_length: 19; d_call: TRBD2; v_call: TRBV7-9; clone_size: -; cdr3_nt: TGTGCCAGCAGCTTAGCTGGGGGGACCGGGAGGGAGGACACCGGGGAGCTGTTTTTT; cdr3_aa: CASSLAGGTGREDTGELFF
j_call: TRBJ2-3; cdr3_length: 16; d_call: -; v_call: TRBV19; clone_size: -; cdr3_nt: TGTGCCAGTAGTATAGGCCCGGCAGGGCGGTCAGATACGCAGTATTTT; cdr3_aa: CASSIGPAGRSDTQYF
j_call: TRBJ2-4; cdr3_length: 16; d_call: -; v_call: TRBV3-1/TRBV3-2; clone_size: -; cdr3_nt: TGTGCCAGCAGCCAACCGACAGTAGGGGCCAAAAACATTCAGTACTTC; cdr3_aa: CASSQPTVGAKNIQYF
j_call: TRBJ1-3; cdr3_length: 15; d_call: -; v_call: TRBV18; clone_size: -; cdr3_nt: TGTGCCAGCTCACCACCGGCCCCCTCTGGAAACACCATATATTTT; cdr3_aa: CASSPPAPSGNTIYF
j_call: TRBJ1-1; cdr3_length: 12; d_call: -; v_call: TRBV27; clone_size: -; cdr3_nt: TGTGCCAGCAGTTTTCTCGGGACTGAAGCTTTCTTT; cdr3_aa: CASSFLGTEAFF
j_call: TRBJ1-1; cdr3_length: 14; d_call: -; v_call: TRBV6-5; clone_size: -; cdr3_nt: TGTGCCAGCAGTTACAGGAGTGGCGCGGTCCAAGCTTTCTTT; cdr3_aa: CASSYRSGAVQAFF
j_call: TRBJ2-7; cdr3_length: 15; d_call: -; v_call: TRBV11-2; clone_size: -; cdr3_nt: TGTGCCAGCAGCTCGAAGAGGGCAGAAACGGCCGAGCAGTACTTC; cdr3_aa: CASSSKRAETAEQYF
j_call: TRBJ1-2; cdr3_length: 13; d_call: -; v_call: TRBV7-8; clone_size: -; cdr3_nt: TGTGCCAGCAGGTCGGCCGGGACTACGGGCTACACCTTC; cdr3_aa: CASRSAGTTGYTF
j_call: TRBJ2-3; cdr3_length: 14; d_call: -; v_call: TRBV7-2; clone_size: -; cdr3_nt: TGTGCCAGCAGCTTAGTAGAGGGAACAGATACGCAGTATTTT; cdr3_aa: CASSLVEGTDTQYF
j_call: TRBJ1-1; cdr3_length: 13; d_call: -; v_call: TRBV5-1; clone_size: -; cdr3_nt: TGCGCCAGCAGCTGGGACTTCTCCACTGAAGCTTTCTTT; cdr3_aa: CASSWDFSTEAFF
j_call: TRBJ1-5; cdr3_length: 14; d_call: TRBD1; v_call: TRBV27; clone_size: -; cdr3_nt: TGTGCCAGCAGGCGTGGACAGGACGGCCAGCCCCAGCATTTT; cdr3_aa: CASRRGQDGQPQHF
j_call: TRBJ1-1; cdr3_length: 14; d_call: -; v_call: TRBV18; clone_size: -; cdr3_nt: TGTGCCAGCTCACCACAGGATAGGGGCACTGAAGCTTTCTTT; cdr3_aa: CASSPQDRGTEAFF
j_call: TRBJ2-7; cdr3_length: 16; d_call: -; v_call: TRBV7-8; clone_size: -; cdr3_nt: TGTGCCAGCAGCTTAGCTAGAACAGGGTGGGGCGACGAGCAGTACTTC; cdr3_aa: CASSLARTGWGDEQYF
j_call: TRBJ1-1; cdr3_length: 14; d_call: TRBD1; v_call: TRBV11-2; clone_size: once; cdr3_nt: TGTGCCAGCAGCACTTACCAGGGGGGCACTGAAGCTTTCTTT; cdr3_aa: CASSTYQGGTEAFF
j_call: TRBJ2-1; cdr3_length: 14; d_call: -; v_call: TRBV20-1; clone_size: few; cdr3_nt: TGCAGTGCTAGTGATGTTCCCCCTCGGAATGAGCAGTTCTTC; cdr3_aa: CSASDVPPRNEQFF
j_call: TRBJ1-2; cdr3_length: 12; d_call: -; v_call: TRBV12-3/TRBV12-4; clone_size: -; cdr3_nt: TGTGCCAGCAGTTTACAGGCGTATGGCTACACCTTC; cdr3_aa: CASSLQAYGYTF
j_call: TRBJ2-7; cdr3_length: 11; d_call: -; v_call: TRBV12-3/TRBV12-4; clone_size: -; cdr3_nt: TGTGCCAGCAGTTTGCAGTACGAGCAGTACTTC; cdr3_aa: CASSLQYEQYF
j_call: TRBJ2-7; cdr3_length: 13; d_call: -; v_call: TRBV5-1; clone_size: -; cdr3_nt: TGCGCCAGCAGCTCTTACGACAGGAGCGAGCAGTACTTC; cdr3_aa: CASSSYDRSEQYF
j_call: TRBJ1-1; cdr3_length: 13; d_call: -; v_call: TRBV7-2; clone_size: -; cdr3_nt: TGTGCCAGCAGCCCAAGTAGGAGTACTGAAGCTTTCTTT; cdr3_aa: CASSPSRSTEAFF
j_call: TRBJ1-2; cdr3_length: 15; d_call: TRBD1; v_call: TRBV9; clone_size: -; cdr3_nt: TGTGCCAGCAGCCCAGAGACAGGGGGTAGATATGGCTACACCTTC; cdr3_aa: CASSPETGGRYGYTF
j_call: TRBJ2-5; cdr3_length: 15; d_call: TRBD1; v_call: TRBV19; clone_size: -; cdr3_nt: TGTGCCAGTAGTTCGTGGACAGGGGCGGGGGAGACCCAGTACTTC; cdr3_aa: CASSSWTGAGETQYF
j_call: TRBJ2-4; cdr3_length: 16; d_call: TRBD1; v_call: TRBV5-1; clone_size: -; cdr3_nt: TGCGCCAGCAGCGCTGGGACAGGGGTATCAAAAAACATTCAGTACTTC; cdr3_aa: CASSAGTGVSKNIQYF
j_call: TRBJ1-1; cdr3_length: 13; d_call: -; v_call: TRBV11-3; clone_size: -; cdr3_nt: TGTGCCAGCAGCCTGGCAGGGAAGACTGAAGCTTTCTTT; cdr3_aa: CASSLAGKTEAFF
j_call: TRBJ2-3; cdr3_length: 14; d_call: -; v_call: TRBV19; clone_size: -; cdr3_nt: TGTGCCAGTAAGGCGGGACGGAGCACAGATACGCAGTATTTT; cdr3_aa: CASKAGRSTDTQYF
j_call: TRBJ1-4; cdr3_length: 15; d_call: -; v_call: TRBV2; clone_size: -; cdr3_nt: TGTGCCAGCAGGTCCGGGGGGGCCCTTGCTGAAAAACTGTTTTTT; cdr3_aa: CASRSGGALAEKLFF
j_call: TRBJ1-4; cdr3_length: 13; d_call: -; v_call: TRBV10-3; clone_size: few; cdr3_nt: TGTGCCATCAGGAAGACAGAGGATGAAAAACTGTTTTTT; cdr3_aa: CAIRKTEDEKLFF
j_call: TRBJ1-4; cdr3_length: 11; d_call: -; v_call: TRBV19; clone_size: -; cdr3_nt: TGTGCCACTCTCTTCTATGGAAAACTGTTTTTT; cdr3_aa: CATLFYGKLFF
j_call: TRBJ2-2; cdr3_length: 16; d_call: TRBD1; v_call: TRBV19; clone_size: -; cdr3_nt: TGTGCCAGTGCCTATAAGGACAGGGCGATCACCGGGGAGCTGTTTTTT; cdr3_aa: CASAYKDRAITGELFF
j_call: TRBJ2-6; cdr3_length: 18; d_call: -; v_call: TRBV21-1; clone_size: once; cdr3_nt: TGTGCCAGCAGCAAAGGCGGCAGCCATTTCTCTGGGGCCAACGTCCTGACTTTC; cdr3_aa: CASSKGGSHFSGANVLTF
j_call: TRBJ2-1; cdr3_length: 18; d_call: TRBD2; v_call: TRBV18; clone_size: -; cdr3_nt: TGTGCCAGCTCACGCGGGACTAGCGGGGTTTACTCCTACAATGAGCAGTTCTTC; cdr3_aa: CASSRGTSGVYSYNEQFF
j_call: TRBJ1-1; cdr3_length: 13; d_call: -; v_call: TRBV7-9; clone_size: many; cdr3_nt: TGTGCCAGCAGCCCGCAGTCGGCGGTTGAAGCTTTCTTT; cdr3_aa: CASSPQSAVEAFF
j_call: TRBJ2-7; cdr3_length: 14; d_call: -; v_call: TRBV2; clone_size: -; cdr3_nt: TGTGCCAGCAGGCGGGACCCGAAGGTCTACGAGCAGTACTTC; cdr3_aa: CASRRDPKVYEQYF
j_call: TRBJ2-3; cdr3_length: 14; d_call: TRBD2; v_call: TRBV19; clone_size: -; cdr3_nt: TGTGCCAGTAGGAGACTAGCGGGAGGGGATACGCAGTATTTT; cdr3_aa: CASRRLAGGDTQYF
j_call: TRBJ2-7; cdr3_length: 14; d_call: TRBD2; v_call: TRBV19; clone_size: -; cdr3_nt: TGTGCCAGTAGTTACCTTAGCGGGGAGTCCGAGCAGTACTTC; cdr3_aa: CASSYLSGESEQYF
j_call: TRBJ2-1; cdr3_length: 14; d_call: -; v_call: TRBV29-1; clone_size: -; cdr3_nt: TGCAGCGTTGAAAGGGACACCTCAAGAGTGGGGCAGTTCTTC; cdr3_aa: CSVERDTSRVGQFF
j_call: TRBJ1-1; cdr3_length: 14; d_call: -; v_call: TRBV29-1; clone_size: -; cdr3_nt: TGCAGCGGACGGAACGGGGGGAGTGGGACTGAAGCTTTCTTT; cdr3_aa: CSGRNGGSGTEAFF
j_call: TRBJ2-3; cdr3_length: 12; d_call: -; v_call: TRBV29-1; clone_size: -; cdr3_nt: TGCAGCGTGGACAGCCTCACAGATACGCAGTATTTT; cdr3_aa: CSVDSLTDTQYF
j_call: TRBJ1-5; cdr3_length: 14; d_call: -; v_call: TRBV30; clone_size: -; cdr3_nt: TGTGCCTGGAGTGTAGAAGGAGGAGGGCAGCCCCAGCATTTT; cdr3_aa: CAWSVEGGGQPQHF
j_call: TRBJ2-3; cdr3_length: 15; d_call: TRBD2; v_call: TRBV6-5; clone_size: -; cdr3_nt: TGTGCCAGCAGAACGGGGCTAGCGGGCACAGATACGCAGTATTTT; cdr3_aa: CASRTGLAGTDTQYF
j_call: TRBJ2-2; cdr3_length: 15; d_call: -; v_call: TRBV9; clone_size: once; cdr3_nt: TGTGCCAGCAGCGTAGGAGGATCCTTCACCGGGGAGCTGTTTTTT; cdr3_aa: CASSVGGSFTGELFF
j_call: TRBJ1-5; cdr3_length: 15; d_call: -; v_call: TRBV15; clone_size: -; cdr3_nt: TGTGCCACCAGCGGGCAGGGTTGGAGCAATCAGCCCCAGCATTTT; cdr3_aa: CATSGQGWSNQPQHF
j_call: TRBJ2-5; cdr3_length: 17; d_call: TRBD2; v_call: TRBV3-1/TRBV3-2; clone_size: -; cdr3_nt: TGTGCCAGCAGCAGAGATTGGGGTGCGGGGGGAGGAGAGACCCAGTACTTC; cdr3_aa: CASSRDWGAGGGETQYF
j_call: TRBJ2-5; cdr3_length: 18; d_call: TRBD2; v_call: TRBV7-8; clone_size: -; cdr3_nt: TGTGCCAGCAGCGCCGGGACTAGCGGAACGGGAACTCAAGAGACCCAGTACTTC; cdr3_aa: CASSAGTSGTGTQETQYF
j_call: TRBJ1-5; cdr3_length: 14; d_call: -; v_call: TRBV6-2/TRBV6-3; clone_size: -; cdr3_nt: TGTGCCAGCAGTTACCGAGGGGGTATTCAGCCCCAGCATTTT; cdr3_aa: CASSYRGGIQPQHF
j_call: TRBJ2-7; cdr3_length: 11; d_call: -; v_call: TRBV3-1/TRBV3-2; clone_size: -; cdr3_nt: TGTGCCAGCAGCCTGGGAGACGAGCAGTACTTC; cdr3_aa: CASSLGDEQYF